These 6 T cell receptor beta chains share one sample of origin, sequenced in a study of tumor and adjacent non-tumor tissue in lung cancer. The template was RNA from unsorted bulk tissue. The library came from three nested PCR rounds adapted from ARM-PCR protocols. TCRdb redid the calling of the multiplex PCR reads with MiXCR, one entry per CDR3 protein. The table has tens of thousands of distinct CDR3 sequences, roughly 56% seen once. The source material was lung tumor tissue. The receptors shown here come from a man over 45 with non-small cell lung cancer.

This clonotype was seen a few times. It may be a read error: a sequence one base away is much more abundant. The rearrangement joins TRBV6-6 to TRBJ2-3; unclear D gene. In germline, CDR1 is MNHNY, CDR2 SVGAGI (reference sequence). This CDR3 is 12 amino acids long. The DNA of the CDR3 is TGTACCAGCCGTTCTAGCACAGATACGCAGTATTTT. Its translation: CTSRSSTDTQYF.

Turning to this clonotype: A read error is possible here, since a much larger clone lies one base away. The genes are TRBV20-1 and TRBJ2-7; D may be TRBD1 (6 bases). Germline V CDR1 and CDR2: DFQATT, SNEGSKA (reference sequence). The CDR3 is 13 amino acids. CDR3: CNAIRWGLYEQYF. The DNA for the CDR3 is TGCAATGCCATTCGTTGGGGGCTCTACGAGCAGTACTTC.

Of note for this clonotype: A much bigger clone sits one base away, suggesting this may be a read error. A read error is likely, as this CDR3 ends without the conserved phenylalanine or tryptophan. The limits of the CDR3 on the DNA are not certain, so only TCRdb's listed CDR3 is given. This chain uses TRBV21-1 with TRBJ2-7. TRBV21-1 is marked as a pseudogene. The CDR3 length equals 12 residues, ends included. CDR3 protein: CASRSTDYEQYY.

This clonotype has at least ten counts. The J gene is TRBJ2-1, the V gene TRBV15; D possibly corresponds to TRBD2 (6 bases). This CDR3 has 14 amino acids. Trimming shortened V by 3 bases and J by 0 bases, and 6 bases separated the two germline ends. Germline V gene data show CDR1 as LNHNV and CDR2 as YYDKDF (reference sequence). This chain's CDR3 is CATSSGSSYNEQFF. In DNA, the CDR3 is TGTGCCACCAGCAGCGGGAGCTCCTACAATGAGCAGTTCTTC.

This clonotype was recorded a few times. One junction end disagrees with the germline gene, perhaps due to a read error. CDR3 region: CTSSYTPGTGGNEQYF. In DNA form, the CDR3 reads TGTACCAGCAGTTACACCCCCGGGACAGGGGGAAACGAGCAGTACTTC. The genes are TRBV6-6 and TRBJ2-7; 11 bases map to TRBD1. The CDR3 length is 16 residues. Looked up from germline, CDR1 is MNHNY and CDR2 is SVGAGI (reference sequence).

The rearrangement uses TRBV28 and TRBJ2-1; D is tentatively TRBD1 or TRBD2 (5 bases each). The CDR3 consists of 16 residues. Germline loops: CDR1 MDHEN, CDR2 SYDVKM. V gave up 8 bases and J gave up 0 bases, with 17 bases separating them. Here the CDR3 reads CASLPPEGSSYNEQFF. CDR3 DNA: TGTGCCAGCCTCCCTCCCGAGGGGAGCTCCTACAATGAGCAGTTCTTC.